Listed below are T cell receptor beta chains from one sample, sequenced in a study of early T cells in non-severe SARS-CoV-2 infection. One entry per CDR3 protein results from TCRdb running MiXCR on the 5' RACE reads. This table holds over 50,000 distinct CDR3 sequences, more than 9% found once. The sequencing sample was made of whole blood. Receptor source: an adult who was a healthcare worker with PCR-confirmed SARS-CoV-2 infection or an uninfected control (not recorded which). Each CDR3 is given with its conserved first and last residue. The D gene is left open where the match is weak. Size is omitted from some rows. Given values are once, few, many or a class for expanded clones.

V gene	D gene	J gene	clone size	CDR3 protein	CDR3 DNA
TRBV28	NA	TRBJ2-3	few	CASSPGTGLYTQYF	TGTGCCAGCAGTCCCGGGACTGGTTTATATACGCAGTATTTT
TRBV12-3/TRBV12-4	NA	TRBJ1-2	NA	CASRSDNYGYTF	TGTGCCAGCAGATCGGATAACTATGGCTACACCTTC
TRBV7-9	NA	TRBJ2-3	few	CASSGVVDTQYF	TGTGCCAGCAGCGGAGTGGTAGATACGCAGTATTTT
TRBV19	NA	TRBJ2-6	few	CASQDRVSGANVLTF	TGTGCCAGTCAGGACAGAGTCTCTGGGGCCAACGTCCTGACTTTC
TRBV12-3/TRBV12-4	NA	TRBJ2-3	NA	CASSSRLGRGLGADTQYF	TGTGCCAGCAGTTCGCGGCTCGGCAGGGGCTTAGGGGCAGATACGCAGTATTTT
TRBV7-2	NA	TRBJ1-4	NA	CASSLQGQEEKLFF	TGTGCCAGCAGCTTACAGGGGCAGGAGGAAAAACTGTTTTTT
TRBV20-1	TRBD1	TRBJ2-3	NA	CSAGQADTQYF	TGCAGTGCTGGACAGGCAGATACGCAGTATTTT
TRBV7-8	NA	TRBJ2-2	many	CASSLVLTARRSGELFF	TGTGCCAGCAGCTTAGTTTTAACTGCTAGACGGTCCGGGGAGCTGTTTTTT
TRBV20-1	NA	TRBJ1-1	NA	CSARATVMNTEAFF	TGCAGTGCTAGAGCCACCGTCATGAACACTGAAGCTTTCTTT
TRBV20-1	TRBD1	TRBJ2-3	NA	CSALSFTGGSTDTQYF	TGCAGTGCCCTATCCTTCACAGGGGGTAGCACAGATACGCAGTATTTT
TRBV10-1	TRBD1	TRBJ2-2	few	CASSEPGTGGGTGELFF	TGCGCCAGCAGTGAGCCGGGGACAGGGGGAGGAACCGGGGAGCTGTTTTTT
TRBV4-1	TRBD2	TRBJ2-1	NA	CASSQDQAGAYNEQFF	TGCGCCAGCAGCCAAGATCAAGCGGGGGCATACAATGAGCAGTTCTTC
TRBV4-1	NA	TRBJ1-2	NA	CASSQRTETNYGYTF	TGCGCCAGCAGCCAAAGGACAGAGACTAACTATGGCTACACCTTC
TRBV7-8	TRBD1	TRBJ1-3	few	CASSLVGGTEINTIYF	TGTGCCAGCAGCTTAGTGGGCGGGACAGAGATAAACACCATATATTTT
TRBV10-2	TRBD1	TRBJ2-5	NA	CASRGGTGETQYF	TGCGCCAGCAGGGGCGGGACAGGGGAGACCCAGTACTTC
TRBV7-9	NA	TRBJ1-4	NA	CASSPSGGGKLFF	TGTGCCAGCAGCCCGTCGGGGGGCGGAAAACTGTTTTTT
TRBV5-6	TRBD1	TRBJ1-6	NA	CASSLQGAHSPLHF	TGTGCCAGCAGCTTACAGGGGGCGCATTCACCCCTCCACTTT
TRBV29-1	NA	TRBJ1-2	many	CSVGSTPNGYTF	TGCAGCGTTGGGTCTACACCCAATGGCTACACCTTC
TRBV7-9	NA	TRBJ1-2	NA	CASRLHGSHGYTF	TGTGCCAGCAGGCTCCACGGGAGCCATGGCTACACCTTC
TRBV13	NA	TRBJ2-2	few	CASSLLGYRSRATGELFF	TGTGCCAGCAGCTTATTAGGATACAGGAGCAGGGCCACCGGGGAGCTGTTTTTT
TRBV5-5	NA	TRBJ2-3	few	CASRLGPLDTQYF	TGTGCCAGCAGGCTGGGACCTTTGGATACGCAGTATTTT
TRBV30	TRBD1	TRBJ1-2	few	CAWSGQGLANYGYTF	TGTGCCTGGAGTGGACAGGGTTTAGCTAACTATGGCTACACCTTC
TRBV4-1	NA	TRBJ1-6	NA	CASSRQPGTSYNSPLHF	TGCGCCAGCAGCCGTCAACCCGGGACATCTTATAATTCACCCCTCCACTTT
TRBV12-3/TRBV12-4	NA	TRBJ1-3	NA	CASSFFGRRNSGNTIYF	TGTGCCAGCAGTTTTTTCGGGCGCAGGAACTCTGGAAACACCATATATTTT
TRBV3-1	NA	TRBJ2-3	few	CASSPQMPDTQYF	TGTGCCAGCAGCCCCCAGATGCCAGATACGCAGTATTTT
TRBV2	NA	TRBJ1-5	NA	CASMTGNQPQHF	TGTGCCAGCATGACGGGGAATCAGCCCCAGCATTTT
TRBV5-1	TRBD2	TRBJ2-3	many	CASSLVLAGEKDTQYF	TGCGCCAGCAGCTTGGTGCTAGCGGGGGAGAAAGATACGCAGTATTTT
TRBV6-1	TRBD1	TRBJ2-3	few	CASSEGARQGTQYF	TGTGCCAGCAGTGAAGGGGCAAGACAGGGGACGCAGTATTTT
TRBV11-2	NA	TRBJ1-3	many	CASSFGTAGSGNTIYF	TGTGCCAGCAGCTTCGGGACCGCTGGCTCTGGAAACACCATATATTTT
TRBV25-1	TRBD1	TRBJ1-4	NA	CASSGYRGLGNEKLFF	TGTGCCAGCAGTGGCTACAGGGGGCTCGGTAATGAAAAACTGTTTTTT
TRBV12-3/TRBV12-4	NA	TRBJ1-1	many	CASRLQGGGEAFF	TGTGCCAGCAGATTACAGGGTGGGGGTGAAGCTTTCTTT
TRBV27	TRBD1	TRBJ1-1	many	CASGKTGIMNTEAFF	TGTGCCAGCGGTAAGACAGGGATCATGAACACTGAAGCTTTCTTT
TRBV5-1	NA	TRBJ2-1	NA	CASTNGGVYNEQFF	TGCGCCAGCACCAATGGGGGCGTCTACAATGAGCAGTTCTTC
TRBV7-9	TRBD1	TRBJ1-6	few	CASSRQGYNSPLHF	TGTGCCAGCAGCCGACAGGGTTATAATTCACCCCTCCACTTT
TRBV27	NA	TRBJ1-6	many	CASSFTQPNSPLHF	TGTGCCAGCAGTTTCACCCAGCCTAATTCACCCCTCCACTTT
TRBV2	NA	TRBJ2-1	NA	CASSEGTVYNEQFF	TGTGCCAGCAGTGAAGGCACAGTTTACAATGAGCAGTTCTTC
TRBV7-6	NA	TRBJ1-2	many	CASSLVLHDGYTF	TGTGCCAGCAGCTTAGTACTCCATGACGGCTACACCTTC
TRBV2	NA	TRBJ2-3	NA	CASSEATHGSTQYF	TGTGCCAGCAGTGAAGCGACACATGGGTCCACGCAGTATTTT
TRBV7-2	NA	TRBJ2-3	NA	CASSLGSFAGGGTDTQYF	TGTGCCAGCAGCTTAGGTTCCTTCGCAGGAGGAGGCACAGATACGCAGTATTTT
TRBV5-1	NA	TRBJ2-3	many	CASSLGGHTSTDTQYF	TGCGCCAGCAGCTTGGGGGGACACACTAGCACAGATACGCAGTATTTT
TRBV20-1	NA	TRBJ2-1	many	CSAPGTALSYNEQFF	TGCAGTGCTCCCGGGACTGCCCTCTCCTACAATGAGCAGTTCTTC
TRBV25-1	TRBD1	TRBJ2-5	many	CASSGEHRGLKLGETQYF	TGTGCCAGCAGTGGGGAACACAGGGGGCTAAAGCTGGGAGAGACCCAGTACTTC
TRBV12-3/TRBV12-4	NA	TRBJ1-1	many	CASSLTGVTEAFF	TGTGCCAGCAGTTTAACTGGGGTCACTGAAGCTTTCTTT
TRBV2	TRBD1	TRBJ2-1	few	CASSPYPGQGNEQFF	TGTGCCAGCTCCCCTTACCCGGGACAGGGCAATGAGCAGTTCTTC
TRBV7-2	NA	TRBJ2-3	NA	CASSLVMLISDTQYF	TGTGCCAGCAGCTTAGTGATGCTAATCTCAGATACGCAGTATTTT
TRBV24-1	NA	TRBJ2-1	NA	CATSDSLGTGGAEQFF	TGTGCCACCAGTGATTCCCTAGGAACAGGGGGGGCTGAGCAGTTCTTC
TRBV10-1	NA	TRBJ2-6	NA	CASSDGGTAGANVLTF	TGCGCCAGCAGTGATGGCGGGACGGCTGGGGCCAACGTCCTGACTTTC
TRBV3-1	TRBD2	TRBJ2-3	many	CASSRFSGTSTDTQYF	TGTGCCAGCAGCCGGTTTAGCGGGACTAGCACAGATACGCAGTATTTT
TRBV10-3	NA	TRBJ2-1	many	CAISGTTSYNEQFF	TGTGCCATCAGCGGGACCACCTCCTACAATGAGCAGTTCTTC
TRBV29-1	TRBD1	TRBJ2-1	few	CSVERTGWNEQFF	TGCAGCGTTGAGCGGACAGGGTGGAATGAGCAGTTCTTC
TRBV12-3/TRBV12-4	NA	TRBJ2-3	few	CASTIGGGTQYF	TGTGCCAGCACCATCGGAGGGGGAACGCAGTATTTT
TRBV29-1	TRBD1	TRBJ1-6	many	CSVQGQGNSPLHF	TGCAGCGTTCAAGGACAGGGGAATTCACCCCTCCACTTT
TRBV29-1	TRBD1	TRBJ1-1	few	CSVVRRDRVREAFF	TGCAGCGTTGTTCGCCGGGACAGGGTGCGGGAAGCTTTCTTT
TRBV24-1	NA	TRBJ2-3	many	CATSNGDTQYF	TGTGCCACCAGTAATGGGGATACGCAGTATTTT
TRBV7-2	TRBD1	TRBJ2-5	few	CASSLGTGIFGETQYF	TGTGCCAGCAGCTTAGGGACAGGGATTTTTGGCGAGACCCAGTACTTC
TRBV2	NA	TRBJ2-2	few	CATAWQNTNTGELFF	TGTGCCACAGCCTGGCAGAACACGAACACCGGGGAGCTGTTTTTT